These 10 T cell receptor beta chains originate from one sample sequenced in a study of immune heterogeneity within non-small cell lung tumors. Multiplex PCR (32 V and 13 J primers) was used to amplify the TCR beta CDR3. Each CDR3 protein gets one entry after TCRdb re-called the multiplex PCR reads with MiXCR. The sample consists of about 10,000 distinct CDR3 sequences, about 17% of them appearing once. Bulk tumor genomic DNA constituted the template, at approximately 600 ng per sample. Every primary tumor yielded several biopsies, spaced far apart, that were taken during surgery. Samples came from untreated patients having curative surgery for newly diagnosed non-small cell lung cancer. The specimen sequenced was lung tumor tissue. The receptors here all came from a man aged 35-49 years with non-small cell lung cancer.

In its sample, this clonotype ranks as medium-sized. The V gene is TRBV6-5, the J gene TRBJ2-7, with D perhaps TRBD2 (5 bases). The germline V gene encodes CDR1 MNHEY and CDR2 SVGAGI. The CDR3 is 13 residues long. Trimming cost V 2 bases and J 5 bases, with 10 bases left between them. The CDR3 sequence is CASSYPGIHEQYF. CDR3 bases: TGTGCCAGCAGTTACCCCGGGATCCACGAGCAGTACTTC.

With respect to this clonotype: At one end the junction does not follow the germline gene, possibly because of a read error. V gene TRBV5-1 combines with J gene TRBJ2-3; D is possibly TRBD2 (5 bases). CDR1 is SGHRS and CDR2 is YFSETQ in the germline V gene. The CDR3 sequence is 18 residues long. CDR3 in DNA: TGCGCCAGCAGCTTGCCCAGAGGGCTCTGGCTTAATCACGGTACGCAGTATTTC. Its translation is CASSLPRGLWLNHGTQYF.

This clonotype is termed medium-sized. V is TRBV5-1 and J is TRBJ1-2; 7 positions match TRBD1. There are 13 residues in the CDR3. After removal of 3 bases from V and 4 bases from J, the junction contained 3 bases not matched to a gene. Germline lookup yields CDR1 SGHRS and CDR2 YFSETQ. The CDR3 loop reads CASSSTGFYGYTF. The CDR3 region has the DNA TGCGCCAGCAGCTCGACAGGGTTCTATGGCTACACCTTC.

In this sample, this clonotype turned up many times. V usage is TRBV14 and J usage is TRBJ2-1; D is uncertain. Trimming stripped 1 base from V and 0 bases from J, with 13 bases between. Germline loops: CDR1 SGHDN, CDR2 FVKESK. The CDR3 runs 17 residues. The CDR3 loop reads CASSQVRWSNSYNEQFF. For the CDR3, the DNA is TGTGCCAGCAGCCAAGTAAGATGGAGTAACTCCTACAATGAGCAGTTCTTC. Full variable domain (remainder filled in from reference TRBV14 and TRBJ2-1): EAGVTQFPSHSVIEKGQTVTLRCDPISGHDNLYWYRRVMGKEIKFLLHFVKESKQDESGMPNNRFLAERTGGTYSTLKVQPAELEDSGVYFCASSQVRWSNSYNEQFFGPGTRLTVL.

This clonotype was picked up many times. The chain recombines TRBV6-1 with TRBJ2-1; TRBD1 or TRBD2 may be the D gene (5 bases each). Deletions cut 5 bases from V and 14 bases from J, with 22 bases between. CDR3 size: 14 residues. The V gene's germline CDR1 is MNHNS and CDR2 SASEGT. The CDR3: CASSSAPGLPTEFF. CDR3 coding DNA: TGTGCCAGCAGTTCGGCTCCGGGGCTACCGACGGAGTTCTTC.

Concerning this clonotype: With a much larger clone just one base away, this may be a read error. The chain has TRBV12-3 or TRBV12-4 and TRBJ2-1; D is possibly TRBD1 or TRBD2 (5 bases each). This CDR3 has 15 amino acids. Deletions cut 6 bases from V and 8 bases from J, with 20 bases between. The DNA of the CDR3 is TGTGCCAGCAGCGCCCCCACTAGGGGAACGGATGAGCAGTTCTTC. Translated, it gives CASSAPTRGTDEQFF.

By frequency in the sample, this clonotype is medium-sized. V and J are TRBV12-3 or TRBV12-4 and TRBJ1-5; possibly TRBD1 for D (6 bases). CDR3 size: 15 residues. V was trimmed by 1 base and J by 0 bases, leaving 7 bases between them. The CDR3 nucleotides read TGTGCCAGCAGTTTAGGACAGGTTAGCAATCAGCCCCAGCATTTT. Amino acids: CASSLGQVSNQPQHF.

This clonotype was detected many times. V and J are TRBV20-1 and TRBJ1-4; D may be TRBD1 (6 bases). Germline V gene lookup returns CDR1 DFQATT and CDR2 SNEGSKA (reference sequence). V was pared by 4 bases and J by 8 bases, with 17 bases between. The CDR3 runs to 14 residues. CDR3 coding DNA: TGCAGTGCTAATGTCCGGGACAACGGCGAAAAACTGTTTTTT. Amino acid sequence: CSANVRDNGEKLFF.

This sequence joins TRBV30 and TRBJ2-1, with a tentative D call TRBD2 (7 bases). Germline V gene lookup returns CDR1 GTSNPN and CDR2 SVGIG (reference sequence). The CDR3 has 14 residues. Trimming left V 0 bases short and J 7 bases short, with 13 bases between. This chain's CDR3 is CAWSVRRGGNEQFF. For the CDR3, the DNA is TGTGCCTGGAGTGTACGCAGGGGAGGGAATGAGCAGTTCTTC.

In this sample, this clonotype turned up many times. This sequence joins TRBV15 and TRBJ1-6; the match to TRBD1 covers 7 bases. V lost 1 base to trimming and J lost 10 bases; unmatched junction nucleotides: 13. Germline assignment: CDR1 LNHNV and CDR2 YYDKDF (reference sequence). There are 17 residues in the CDR3. CDR3 nucleotides: TGTGCCACCAGCAGAGGACAGGGTTGGGGTGGGGAATCACCCCTCCACTTT. Amino acid sequence: CATSRGQGWGGESPLHF.